A single sample is the source of the 11 T cell receptor beta chains below, sequenced in a study of T cell responses to AZD1222 COVID-19 vaccine. TCRdb's table, derived via immunoSEQ multiplex PCR, lists solely in-frame clones and lacks some. The data contain 110,000 or so clones, approximately 85% of them singletons. This specimen consisted of peripheral blood, obtained on day 0 of AZD1222 vaccination. The receptors shown here come from an adult in good health.

Only one count was recorded for this clone. J is TRBJ1-1 and V is TRBV5-1; D is ambiguous. Trimming cost V 2 bases and J 7 bases, with 12 bases left between them. Germline-derived CDR1 and CDR2 are SGHRS and YFSETQ. The CDR3 has 13 amino acids. The CDR3 sequence is CASSFGQRLEAFF. CDR3 bases: TGCGCCAGCAGCTTCGGTCAGAGACTTGAAGCTTTCTTT.

This clone came up once. The chain joins TRBV2 to TRBJ2-7; 12 nucleotides align to TRBD2. CDR3 length: 15 amino acids. Germline CDR1 and CDR2: SNHLY and FYNNEI. With V trimmed by 6 bases and J by 6 bases, 9 bases remained unmatched. CDR3 protein: CASSPRMGLAGEQYF. The CDR3 nucleotides are TGTGCCAGCAGCCCAAGAATGGGACTAGCGGGCGAGCAGTACTTC.

This chain connects TRBV5-1 to TRBJ2-2, with D tentatively TRBD2 (6 bases). This CDR3 spans 14 amino acids. Germline CDR1 SGHRS, CDR2 YFSETQ. V gave up 4 bases and J gave up 9 bases, with 16 bases separating them. CDR3: CASSEPGEGRELFF. CDR3 DNA: TGCGCCAGCAGCGAGCCGGGGGAAGGCAGGGAGCTGTTTTTT.

The chain is built from TRBV12-3 or TRBV12-4 and TRBJ2-5; D possibly corresponds to TRBD1 (6 bases). The V end was cut by 5 bases, the J end by 5 bases, with 12 bases between. The CDR3 spans 13 residues. The CDR3 region is CASSPQGVETQYF. DNA of the CDR3: TGTGCCAGCAGTCCACAGGGAGTGGAGACCCAGTACTTC.

This chain uses TRBV5-4 with TRBJ2-5; 9 nucleotides align to TRBD2. The CDR3 loop spans 15 amino acids. Per germline, CDR1 SGHNT and CDR2 YYREEE (reference sequence). The J segment lost 2 bases and the V segment lost 4 bases, leaving 6 bases of the junction unmatched. The CDR3 sequence is CASSKGLAAQETQYF. The DNA of the CDR3 is TGTGCCAGCAGCAAGGGACTAGCTGCTCAAGAGACCCAGTACTTC.

This clone was seen a few times. The rearrangement joins TRBV5-5 to TRBJ1-3; 9 bases agree with TRBD1. The V segment lost 0 bases and the J segment 0 bases; nucleotides outside the gene matches: 4. The CDR3 contains 17 residues. The germline gives CDR1 SGHKS, CDR2 YYEKEE (reference sequence). Here the CDR3 reads CASSLDRGLRSGNTIYF. The CDR3, as DNA: TGTGCCAGCAGCTTGGACAGGGGGCTACGCTCTGGAAACACCATATATTTT. Based on the CDR3 plus reference TRBV5-5 and TRBJ1-3, the full variable domain is DAGVTQSPTHLIKTRGQQVTLRCSPISGHKSVSWYQQVLGQGPQFIFQYYEKEERGRGNFPDRFSARQFPNYSSELNVNALLLGDSALYLCASSLDRGLRSGNTIYFGEGSWLTVV.

This chain connects TRBV4-3 to TRBJ1-2, with 7 bases identical to TRBD1. The CDR3 consists of 12 residues. The germline V gene encodes CDR1 LGHNA and CDR2 YSLEER. V lost 5 bases, J lost 11 bases, and 8 bases stayed unmatched. The CDR3 region is CASSRRQGSYTF. CDR3 sequence (DNA): TGCGCCAGCAGCAGAAGACAGGGCTCTTACACCTTC.

V usage is TRBV28 and J usage is TRBJ1-4, with D unresolved. V shed 3 bases and J shed 4 bases, with 12 bases lying between them. From germline, CDR1 is MDHEN and CDR2 SYDVKM. CDR3 length: 15 amino acids. CDR3 in amino acids: CASSFNSLGNEKLFF. The CDR3 DNA is TGTGCCAGCAGTTTCAACTCGTTGGGTAATGAAAAACTGTTTTTT.

The rearrangement joins TRBV10-3 to TRBJ2-3; D gene unclear. The CDR3 contains 15 residues. Trimming left V 8 bases short and J 3 bases short, with 18 bases between. CDR1 is ENHRY, CDR2 SYGVKD, per germline. In nucleotides, the CDR3 is TGTGCCATCGATCGGTTCTCCCAAGGGACAGATACGCAGTATTTT. Translated: CAIDRFSQGTDTQYF.

The chain employs TRBV6-1 and TRBJ2-1; TRBD2 agrees at 11 bases. The CDR3 has 18 amino acids. CDR1 MNHNS and CDR2 SASEGT come from the germline V gene. J lost 0 bases, V lost 4 bases, and 8 bases had no gene match. In DNA form, the CDR3 reads TGTGCCAGCAGTGCGGGGGGACTAGCGGTAATCTCCTACAATGAGCAGTTCTTC. Translated, it gives CASSAGGLAVISYNEQFF.

The chain carries TRBV2 and TRBJ1-5; possibly TRBD1 for D (5 bases). Germline V lookup: CDR1 SNHLY, CDR2 FYNNEI. Trimming left V 11 bases short and J 1 base short, with 15 bases between. The CDR3 spans 14 residues. CDR3 sequence (DNA): TGTGCCCGGCGTCAGGGCGTAAGCAATCAGCCCCAGCATTTT. This sequence encodes CARRQGVSNQPQHF. Using reference TRBV2 and TRBJ1-5 for the parts outside the CDR3, the full variable domain is EPEVTQTPSHQVTQMGQEVILRCVPISNHLYFYWYRQILGQKVEFLVSFYNNEISEKSEIFDDQFSVERPDGSNFTLKIRSTKLEDSAMYFCARRQGVSNQPQHFGDGTRLSIL.